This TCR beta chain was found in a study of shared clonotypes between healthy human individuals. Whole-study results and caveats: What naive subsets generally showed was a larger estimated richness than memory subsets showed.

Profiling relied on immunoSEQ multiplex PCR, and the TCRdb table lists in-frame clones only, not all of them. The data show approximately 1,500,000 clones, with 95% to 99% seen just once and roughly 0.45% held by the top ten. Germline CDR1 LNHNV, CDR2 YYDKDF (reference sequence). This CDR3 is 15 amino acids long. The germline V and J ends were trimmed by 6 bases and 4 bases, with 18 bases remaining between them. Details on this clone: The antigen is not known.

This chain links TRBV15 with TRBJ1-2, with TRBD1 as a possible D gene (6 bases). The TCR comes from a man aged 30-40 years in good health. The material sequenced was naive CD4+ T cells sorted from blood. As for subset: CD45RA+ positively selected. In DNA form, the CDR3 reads TGTGCCACCAGAGTCGGCAGGGGCGACGGCTATGGCTACACCTTC. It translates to CATRVGRGDGYGYTF.